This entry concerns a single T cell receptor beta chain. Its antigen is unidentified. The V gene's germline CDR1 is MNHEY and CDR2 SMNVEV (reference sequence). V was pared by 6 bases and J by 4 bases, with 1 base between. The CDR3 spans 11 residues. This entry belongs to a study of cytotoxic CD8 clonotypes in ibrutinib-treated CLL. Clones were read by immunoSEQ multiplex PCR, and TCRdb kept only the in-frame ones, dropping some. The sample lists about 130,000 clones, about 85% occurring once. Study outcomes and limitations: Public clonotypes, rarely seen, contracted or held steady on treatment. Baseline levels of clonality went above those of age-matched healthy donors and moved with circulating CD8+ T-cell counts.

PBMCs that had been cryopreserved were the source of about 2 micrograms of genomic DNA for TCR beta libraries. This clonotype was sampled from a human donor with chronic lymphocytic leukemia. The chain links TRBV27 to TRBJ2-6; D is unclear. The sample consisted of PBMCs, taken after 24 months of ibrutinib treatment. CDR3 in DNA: TGTGCCAGCAGAGGGGCCAACGTCCTGACTTTC. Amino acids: CASRGANVLTF.